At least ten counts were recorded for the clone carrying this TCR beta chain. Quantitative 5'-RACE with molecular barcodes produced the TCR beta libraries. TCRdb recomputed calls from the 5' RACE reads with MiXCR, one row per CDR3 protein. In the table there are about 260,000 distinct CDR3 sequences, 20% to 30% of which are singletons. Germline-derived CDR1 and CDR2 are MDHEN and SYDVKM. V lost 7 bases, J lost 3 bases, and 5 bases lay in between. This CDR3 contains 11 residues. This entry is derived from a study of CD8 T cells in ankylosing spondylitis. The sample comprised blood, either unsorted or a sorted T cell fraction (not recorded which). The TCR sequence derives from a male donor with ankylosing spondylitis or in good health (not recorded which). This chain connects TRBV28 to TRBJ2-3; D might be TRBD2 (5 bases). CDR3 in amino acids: CASIATDTQYF. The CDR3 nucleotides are TGTGCCAGCATAGCGACAGATACGCAGTATTTT. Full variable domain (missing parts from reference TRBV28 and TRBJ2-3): DVKVTQSSRYLVKRTGEKVFLECVQDMDHENMFWYRQDPGLGLRLIYFSYDVKMKEKGDIPEGYSVSREKKERFSLILESASTNQTSMYLCASIATDTQYFGPGTRLTVL.